Listed here are 17 T cell receptor beta chains from one sample, sequenced in a study of blood T cell repertoires in COVID-19. Profiling relied on immunoSEQ multiplex PCR, and the TCRdb table lists in-frame clones only, not all of them. The sample holds fewer than 45,000 clones, about 85% seen once. Sequenced material: peripheral blood. Receptors were obtained from a man aged 50 to 60 with active COVID-19.

The rearrangement uses TRBV7-2 and TRBJ1-2; the D gene is possibly TRBD1 (6 bases). The V end was cut by 1 base, the J end by 2 bases, with 14 bases between. Germline loops: CDR1 SGHTA, CDR2 FQGNSA. The CDR3 spans 16 residues. CDR3 region: CASSLVISGANYGYTF. CDR3 DNA: TGTGCCAGCAGCTTAGTCATATCAGGGGCGAACTATGGCTACACCTTC.

The chain links TRBV29-1 to TRBJ1-1; D may be TRBD1 (5 bases). Trimming stripped 6 bases from V and 1 base from J, with 12 bases between. CDR3 length equals 13 residues. Germline V gene sequence: CDR1 SQVTM, CDR2 ANQGSEA. The CDR3 DNA is TGCAGCGTGTCCGGGGGGGGGAACACTGAAGCTTTCTTT. It codes for CSVSGGGNTEAFF.

This CDR3 reads CASSLFPGQSNQPQHF. The CDR3 DNA reads as TGTGCCAGCAGCTTATTCCCTGGGCAGTCGAATCAGCCCCAGCATTTT. V gene TRBV7-6 combines with J gene TRBJ1-5; no reliable D call. The germline V gene encodes CDR1 SGHVS and CDR2 FNYEAQ. V dropped 2 bases and J dropped 4 bases, with 15 bases sitting between them. CDR3 length equals 16 residues.

The rearrangement joins TRBV19 to TRBJ1-5, with D unresolved. The CDR3 extends over 16 amino acids. CDR1 is LNHDA and CDR2 is SQIVND in the germline V gene (reference sequence). Trimming took off 1 base at V and 1 base at J, with 11 bases between the two ends. CDR3 nucleotides: TGTGCCAGTAGTATAGGAACCTACGGGAGCAATCAGCCCCAGCATTTT. It is translated as CASSIGTYGSNQPQHF.

The V gene is TRBV5-1, the J gene TRBJ2-1, with 9 bases lining up with TRBD1. Trimming cost V 0 bases and J 6 bases; bases outside gene matches: 4. The CDR3 spans 15 residues. CDR1 is SGHRS and CDR2 is YFSETQ in the germline V gene. The CDR3 loop is CASSLDGTGINEQFF. CDR3 coding DNA: TGCGCCAGCAGCTTGGATGGGACAGGGATCAATGAGCAGTTCTTC. Full variable domain (missing parts from reference TRBV5-1 and TRBJ2-1): KAGVTQTPRYLIKTRGQQVTLSCSPISGHRSVSWYQQTPGQGLQFLFEYFSETQRNKGNFPGRFSGRQFSNSRSEMNVSTLELGDSALYLCASSLDGTGINEQFFGPGTRLTVL.

The rearrangement uses TRBV27 and TRBJ2-4; possibly TRBD1 for D (5 bases). The CDR3 is 12 residues long. Germline-derived CDR1 and CDR2 are MNHEY and SMNVEV (reference sequence). The germline V and J ends were trimmed by 8 bases and 7 bases, with 12 bases remaining between them. The CDR3 protein is CASGAGPNIQYF. The CDR3 nucleotides are TGTGCCAGCGGGGCTGGGCCGAACATTCAGTACTTC.

The V gene is TRBV6-2 or TRBV6-3, the J gene TRBJ1-2; D ambiguous. Germline CDR1 reads MNHEY; CDR2 reads SVGEGT. The CDR3 has 13 residues. V was cut by 0 bases and J by 4 bases, with 6 bases left in between. CDR3 coding DNA: TGTGCCAGCAGTTACTCGAACGGCTATGGCTACACCTTC. Translating it yields CASSYSNGYGYTF.

The chain couples TRBV6-5 to TRBJ2-5; TRBD2 aligns across 8 bases. The CDR3 is 15 residues long. V dropped 5 bases and J dropped 2; count of bases not matched to a gene: 7. CDR1 MNHEY and CDR2 SVGAGI come from the germline V gene. The CDR3 DNA reads TGTGCCAGCAGTCCTGGACTAGCCGCACAAGAGACCCAGTACTTC. Translating gives CASSPGLAAQETQYF.

This clone was seen a handful of times. The rearrangement uses TRBV6-5 and TRBJ1-3, with D perhaps matching TRBD1 (5 bases). V was cut by 1 base and J by 0 bases, with 10 bases left in between. There are 16 residues in the CDR3. Germline-derived CDR1 and CDR2 are MNHEY and SVGAGI. CDR3 protein: CASSYWGGYSGNTIYF. In DNA, the CDR3 is TGTGCCAGCAGTTACTGGGGCGGCTACTCTGGAAACACCATATATTTT.

The chain combines TRBV28 with TRBJ2-7; TRBD2 might be the D (6 bases). The germline V gene has CDR1 MDHEN and CDR2 SYDVKM. Trimming took off 3 bases at V and 5 bases at J, with 14 bases between the two ends. CDR3 length: 14 residues. The CDR3 DNA sequence: TGTGCCAGCAGTTTGGAGGGCCCGGTGGACGAGCAGTACTTC. This sequence encodes CASSLEGPVDEQYF.

This clone was observed a few times. V gene TRBV6-8 combines with J gene TRBJ2-5, with D perhaps TRBD1 (6 bases). Trimming took off 2 bases at V and 2 bases at J, with 9 bases between the two ends. Germline values: CDR1 MNHGY, CDR2 SAAAGT. CDR3 length: 14 amino acids. DNA of the CDR3: TGTGCCAGCAGTTACCCGGACAGTCAAGAGACCCAGTACTTC. This translates into CASSYPDSQETQYF.

The DNA for the CDR3 is TGTGCCAGCAGCTTAAACAGGGGGCTTTATATTGACACTGAAGCTTTCTTT. As protein: CASSLNRGLYIDTEAFF. This chain links TRBV7-6 with TRBJ1-1; 9 bases align to TRBD1. The V and J ends lost 2 bases and 3 bases, in that order; junction bases with no gene match: 10. The CDR3 covers 17 residues. Germline CDR1 SGHVS, CDR2 FNYEAQ. The variable domain in full, completed from reference TRBV7-6 and TRBJ1-1, reads GAGVSQSPRYKVTKRGQDVALRCDPISGHVSLYWYRQALGQGPEFLTYFNYEAQQDKSGLPNDRFSAERPEGSISTLTIQRTEQRDSAMYRCASSLNRGLYIDTEAFFGQGTRLTVV.

The chain uses TRBV10-1 and TRBJ1-2; TRBD1 might be the D (6 bases). V gave up 5 bases and J gave up 7 bases, with 17 bases separating them. Per the germline V gene, CDR1 is WNHNN and CDR2 is SYGVQD (reference sequence). The CDR3 totals 14 residues. CDR3 region: CASSSSGTRPGYTF. CDR3 in DNA: TGCGCCAGCAGTTCGTCAGGGACAAGGCCTGGCTACACCTTC.

The chain recombines TRBV2 with TRBJ1-4, with 10 bases fitting TRBD1. CDR3 length: 20 amino acids. Per the germline V gene, CDR1 is SNHLY and CDR2 is FYNNEI. Losses at the gene ends were 4 bases for V and 8 bases for J; bases not matched to a gene: 22. CDR3 DNA: TGTGCCAGCAGTGTCCCACCCTTAGGGGACAGGGGAATTGTCAAGGAAAAACTGTTTTTT. Encoded protein: CASSVPPLGDRGIVKEKLFF.

The rearrangement joins TRBV5-1 to TRBJ1-4; 8 positions agree with TRBD1. CDR1 is SGHRS and CDR2 is YFSETQ in the germline V gene. The CDR3 is 15 amino acids. V shed 4 bases, J shed 5 bases, and the junction held 7 bases outside the gene matches. The chain's CDR3 is CASSARTGGNEKLFF. In nucleotides, the CDR3 is TGCGCCAGCAGCGCCCGAACAGGGGGGAATGAAAAACTGTTTTTT. The variable domain in full, completed from reference TRBV5-1 and TRBJ1-4, reads KAGVTQTPRYLIKTRGQQVTLSCSPISGHRSVSWYQQTPGQGLQFLFEYFSETQRNKGNFPGRFSGRQFSNSRSEMNVSTLELGDSALYLCASSARTGGNEKLFFGSGTQLSVL.

The chain uses TRBV3-1 (or the pseudogene TRBV3-2) and TRBJ2-1, with D perhaps TRBD1 (5 bases). V was shortened by 0 bases and J by 7 bases, with 7 bases between the two germline ends. The germline V gene has CDR1 LGHDT and CDR2 YNNKEL (reference sequence). This CDR3 is 13 amino acids long. In nucleotides, the CDR3 is TGTGCCAGCAGCCAAGACCCAGGGAATGAGCAGTTCTTC. Translation: CASSQDPGNEQFF.

Of note for this clone: The same CDR3 can be traced to other DNA sequences in this sample. V and J are TRBV7-9 and TRBJ2-7, with 7 bases aligning to TRBD2. Germline loops: CDR1 SEHNR, CDR2 FQNEAQ (reference sequence). The CDR3 covers 13 residues. The DNA of the CDR3 is TGTGGGATCACAGCCGGGGGGACCTACGAGCAGTACTTC. Its translation is CGITAGGTYEQYF.